The 20 T cell receptor beta chains listed next were all sequenced from one sample in a study of identical twins. TCRdb called the 5' RACE reads again in MiXCR, with one record for every CDR3 protein. The data show some 230,000 distinct CDR3 sequences, with approximately 7.1% seen just once and more than 14% held by the top ten. In addition, the sample was reused for a study of T cells expressing NK-cell markers.

Material for sequencing was CD8+ T cells sorted from blood. Receptors originate from a woman between 18 and 30 years old in good health.

This clonotype showed up just a few times. In DNA, the CDR3 is TGTGCCAGCAGCTCCCGGGACGGGCAGTTCTTC. This sequence encodes CASSSRDGQFF. The gene calls are TRBV9 and TRBJ2-1, with D tentatively TRBD1 or TRBD2 (5 bases each). From germline, CDR1 is SGDLS and CDR2 YYNGEE. The CDR3 consists of 11 residues. The V end was cut by 4 bases, the J end by 12 bases, with 11 bases between.

This clonotype was detected only a few times. The chain carries TRBV9 and TRBJ2-3; 7 bases match TRBD1. The V segment lost 3 bases and the J segment 4 bases; nucleotides outside the gene matches: 8. Germline values: CDR1 SGDLS, CDR2 YYNGEE. This CDR3 is built from 15 residues. CDR3: CASSGQGDAADTQYF. CDR3 bases: TGTGCCAGCAGCGGCCAGGGGGACGCCGCAGATACGCAGTATTTT.

In regard to this clonotype: Just one base apart from a much larger clone, this may be a read error. This sequence joins TRBV12-3 or TRBV12-4 and TRBJ2-7; D is possibly TRBD2 (6 bases). V lost 4 bases to trimming and J lost 1 base, with 14 bases between them. This CDR3 is 15 amino acids long. CDR3 residues: CASSWGDGGSYEQYF. The CDR3 bases are TGTGCCAGCAGTTGGGGGGACGGAGGATCCTACGAGCAGTACTTC.

V gene TRBV4-3 combines with J gene TRBJ2-3; D unresolved. Germline V gene data show CDR1 as LGHNA and CDR2 as YSLEER. This CDR3 spans 14 amino acids. V was clipped by 4 bases and J by 2 bases, with 10 bases between them. Written as DNA, the CDR3 is TGCGCCAGCAGCCTCTGGACGGACACAGATACGCAGTATTTT. Translating it yields CASSLWTDTDTQYF.

The chain carries TRBV20-1 and TRBJ2-1, with D possibly being TRBD2 (6 bases). The V end lost 3 bases, the J end lost 2 bases, and 17 bases lay between the germline ends. This CDR3 comprises 16 residues. Germline CDR1 and CDR2: DFQATT and SNEGSKA (reference sequence). The DNA of the CDR3 is TGCAGTGCTAGCGACACCTCTAGCGCCACCTACAATGAGCAGTTCTTC. Its translation is CSASDTSSATYNEQFF.

The table lists this clonotype with a few counts. This chain joins TRBV27 and TRBJ2-3; D is perhaps TRBD1 (6 bases). The CDR3 is 15 residues long. Trimming took 4 bases from V and 8 from J, leaving 19 bases between them. Germline V CDR1 and CDR2: MNHEY, SMNVEV (reference sequence). CDR3 region: CASSWGPSGTRTQYF. The CDR3 DNA sequence: TGTGCCAGCAGTTGGGGGCCTTCTGGGACGCGTACGCAGTATTTT.

This clonotype was counted a few times. The chain has TRBV14 and TRBJ1-5, with a tentative D call TRBD1 (5 bases). CDR1 is SGHDN and CDR2 is FVKESK in the germline V gene. The V end lost 0 bases, the J end lost 6 bases, and 24 bases lay between the germline ends. The CDR3 is 19 residues long. CDR3 sequence (DNA): TGTGCCAGCAGCCAAGATGAGGGGTTAGGACGGCCCGTCGGTCAGCCCCAGCATTTT. Amino acid sequence: CASSQDEGLGRPVGQPQHF.

This clonotype showed up just a few times. The chain carries TRBV2 and TRBJ2-1, with D possibly TRBD2 on 5 matching bases. Germline V gene lookup returns CDR1 SNHLY and CDR2 FYNNEI. The CDR3 length is 13 residues. The ends were cut back, 3 bases at V and 9 bases at J, with 12 bases in the middle. CDR3 in amino acids: CASSDLAGGEQFF. The CDR3 DNA reads TGTGCCAGCAGTGACTTGGCCGGAGGTGAGCAGTTCTTC.

The DNA of the CDR3 is TGCGCCAGCAAAATCCGCCTAGGAAGGGAGGAAGTCAAAAACATTCAGTACTTC. It codes for CASKIRLGREEVKNIQYF. The chain recombines TRBV10-2 with TRBJ2-4; D possibly corresponds to TRBD2 (6 bases). Trimming stripped 7 bases from V and 3 bases from J, with 25 bases between. The CDR3 is 18 residues long. The germline CDR1 and CDR2 sequences are WSHSY and SAAADI.

This clonotype came up a few times. CDR3 loop: CATSPLAGTDYEQYF. The CDR3 region has the DNA TGTGCCACCAGCCCGTTAGCGGGAACAGACTACGAGCAGTACTTC. The chain has TRBV15 and TRBJ2-7, with 8 positions matching TRBD2. CDR3 length equals 15 residues. The germline CDR1 and CDR2 sequences are LNHNV and YYDKDF (reference sequence). V gave up 5 bases and J gave up 3 bases; unmatched junction bases: 9.

This clonotype was counted between two and nine times. CDR3 protein: CASKSWDRARSGNTIYF. In nucleotides, the CDR3 is TGTGCCAGCAAAAGTTGGGACAGGGCCCGCTCTGGAAACACCATATATTTT. The V gene is TRBV12-3 or TRBV12-4, the J gene TRBJ1-3; the match to TRBD1 covers 9 bases. This CDR3 spans 17 amino acids. The J segment lost 0 bases and the V segment lost 7 bases, leaving 10 bases of the junction unmatched.

This clonotype was found many times. The chain couples TRBV7-9 to TRBJ1-2; D uncertain. The V gene lost 0 bases and the J gene lost 5 bases, with 10 bases spanning the gap. Germline assignment: CDR1 SEHNR and CDR2 FQNEAQ (reference sequence). There are 14 residues in the CDR3. This CDR3 reads CASSLAGRPYGYTF. For the CDR3, the DNA is TGTGCCAGCAGCTTAGCGGGCAGGCCTTATGGCTACACCTTC.

The rearrangement joins TRBV5-6 to TRBJ1-2; D not resolved. This CDR3 region has 13 residues. V was cut by 4 bases and J by 8 bases, with 15 bases left in between. CDR1 and CDR2 from the germline V gene are SGHDT and YYEEEE. The CDR3: CASSPGVFCGYTF. The DNA for the CDR3 is TGTGCCAGCAGCCCCGGGGTCTTCTGCGGCTACACCTTC.

This clonotype was detected ten times or more. V usage is TRBV7-8 and J usage is TRBJ2-5; D remains unclear. Germline CDR1 is SGHVS and CDR2 is FQNEAQ. The ends were cut back, 4 bases at V and 2 bases at J, with 11 bases in the middle. The CDR3 is 14 amino acids. CDR3 nucleotide sequence: TGTGCCAGCAGCTCCGACCTATATCAAGAGACCCAGTACTTC. It specifies CASSSDLYQETQYF.

This clonotype was counted at least ten times. This chain links TRBV7-9 with TRBJ2-3; D uncertain. The CDR3 is made up of 10 amino acids. The germline gives CDR1 SEHNR, CDR2 FQNEAQ (reference sequence). The germline V and J ends were trimmed by 4 bases and 6 bases, with 2 bases remaining between them. The CDR3 protein is CASSYDTQYF. For the CDR3, the DNA is TGTGCCAGCAGCTACGATACGCAGTATTTT.

This clonotype has a count of ten or more. The chain links TRBV7-9 to TRBJ1-1; the D is unclear. CDR1 and CDR2 (germline): SEHNR, FQNEAQ (reference sequence). The CDR3 spans 15 residues. Trimming removed 4 bases at V and 0 bases at J, with 12 bases between. Here the CDR3 reads CASSSGRYLNTEAFF. Written as DNA, the CDR3 is TGTGCCAGCAGCTCAGGCCGGTATCTGAACACTGAAGCTTTCTTT.

The chain is built from TRBV7-2 and TRBJ2-3; D is unclear. This CDR3 has 13 amino acids. CDR1 and CDR2 from the germline V gene are SGHTA and FQGNSA. V gave up 1 base and J gave up 4 bases, with 6 bases separating them. The CDR3 DNA follows: TGTGCCAGCAGCTTAGTCGGGCCAGATACGCAGTATTTT. Translated, it gives CASSLVGPDTQYF.

This clonotype was seen more than once but under ten times. This chain joins TRBV6-1 and TRBJ1-1, with D unclear. This CDR3 region has 13 residues. Germline lookup yields CDR1 MNHNS and CDR2 SASEGT. The germline V and J ends were trimmed by 5 bases and 5 bases, with 12 bases remaining between them. DNA for the CDR3: TGTGCCAGCAGTCAAGGGTTGGTGACTGAAGCTTTCTTT. As protein: CASSQGLVTEAFF.

The chain carries TRBV10-3 and TRBJ2-3, with 8 bases that match TRBD1. J gave up 2 bases and V 2 bases, and 6 bases lay outside the gene matches. The CDR3 spans 16 residues. From germline, CDR1 is ENHRY and CDR2 SYGVKD. The CDR3 sequence is CAISEPKQGDTDTQYF. Written as DNA, the CDR3 is TGTGCCATCAGTGAGCCAAAACAGGGGGACACAGATACGCAGTATTTT.

Many counts were recorded for this clonotype. The rearrangement links TRBV11-2 to TRBJ2-1, with 7 bases aligning to TRBD1. Germline assignment: CDR1 SGHAT and CDR2 FQNNGV. J lost 4 bases, V lost 5 bases, and 23 bases had no gene match. The CDR3 length is 20 residues. The CDR3, as DNA: TGTGCCAGCAGCCCCCCCCTGTCACAGGGGATTGCCCTCCTATACAATGAGCAGTTCTTC. This codes for CASSPPLSQGIALLYNEQFF.